This TCR beta chain was identified in a study of blood T cell repertoires in COVID-19. V was pared by 1 base and J by 7 bases, with 10 bases of the junction left unmatched. Germline values: CDR1 LGHNA, CDR2 YSLEER. This CDR3 contains 16 residues. Clones were read by immunoSEQ multiplex PCR, and TCRdb kept only the in-frame ones, dropping some. The data show around 130,000 clones, roughly 90% seen once. Two negative PCRs, clearance, or symptom resolution had been documented for recovered Cohort 3 donors. The chain carries TRBV4-3 and TRBJ2-3, with 8 bases fitting TRBD2. The sequencing sample was made of PBMCs or T cells enriched from blood (not recorded which). The sequence came from a woman aged 50 to 60 who had recovered from COVID-19. CDR3 nucleotides: TGCGCCAGCAGCCAAGGAGCGGCGCGGGGGGCTAATACGCAGTATTTT. This gives the protein CASSQGAARGANTQYF.